These 31 T cell receptor beta chains were sequenced from one sample in a study of blood T cell repertoires in COVID-19. Sequencing was performed with immunoSEQ multiplex PCR; in TCRdb, only in-frame clones are kept and a portion is missing. This sample has fewer than 300,000 clones, with approximately 80% found just once. The sequenced sample was PBMCs or T cells enriched from blood (not recorded which). These receptors were obtained from a man aged 40-49 years who had been exposed to COVID-19.

This clone has more than one count but fewer than ten. The V gene is TRBV11-3, the J gene TRBJ2-1; TRBD1 aligns across 7 bases. Per germline, CDR1 SGHNT and CDR2 YENEEA. The CDR3 extends over 14 amino acids. The trim removed 4 bases at V and 12 bases at J, leaving 12 bases unmatched. In DNA, the CDR3 is TGTGCCAGCAGCTCCATCCAGCCCCCAGGGGGGCAGTTCTTC. Translated: CASSSIQPPGGQFF.

The chain has TRBV4-2 and TRBJ2-2, with a weak D call TRBD2 (6 bases). The V gene's germline CDR1 is LGHNA and CDR2 YNFKEQ. This CDR3 has 14 residues. V lost 3 bases and J 5 bases, leaving 10 bases between the germline ends. In DNA, the CDR3 is TGTGCCAGCAGCCATTTACTAGCAACCGGGGAGCTGTTTTTT. This gives the protein CASSHLLATGELFF.

CDR3 bases: TGTGCCAGCTCACCGGGGCAGGGCCTCCATGAGCAGTACTTC. Protein product: CASSPGQGLHEQYF. The rearrangement uses TRBV18 and TRBJ2-7; TRBD1 might be the D (5 bases). CDR3 length: 14 amino acids. CDR1 is KGHSH, CDR2 LQKENI, per germline. Deletions cut 3 bases from V and 7 bases from J, with 16 bases between.

This clone was detected a few times. J is TRBJ2-2 and V is TRBV2; no firm D call. This CDR3 contains 15 residues. Germline CDR1 and CDR2: SNHLY and FYNNEI. V lost 6 bases to trimming and J lost 4 bases, with 15 bases between them. In nucleotides, the CDR3 is TGTGCCAGCAGGTTGTTCACAGTCACCACCGGGGAGCTGTTTTTT. Its translation is CASRLFTVTTGELFF.

This rearrangement joins TRBV15 to TRBJ2-1, with 7 bases aligning to TRBD1. V lost 1 base to trimming and J lost 9 bases; unmatched junction nucleotides: 6. This CDR3 has 14 amino acids. In germline, CDR1 is LNHNV, CDR2 YYDKDF (reference sequence). The CDR3 reads CATSRANRGTEQFF. DNA of the CDR3: TGTGCCACCAGCAGAGCTAACAGGGGAACTGAGCAGTTCTTC.

The rearrangement links TRBV7-6 to TRBJ2-3, with no clear D. The CDR3 consists of 16 residues. Germline V gives CDR1 SGHVS, CDR2 FNYEAQ. Trimming removed 3 bases at V and 4 bases at J, with 17 bases between. The CDR3 loop reads CASSFGFRSVSDTQYF. CDR3 bases: TGTGCCAGCAGCTTTGGCTTCCGATCAGTATCAGATACGCAGTATTTT.

The genes are TRBV5-4 and TRBJ2-7, with D unclear. From germline, CDR1 is SGHNT and CDR2 YYREEE (reference sequence). The V gene lost 3 bases and the J gene lost 5 bases, with 9 bases spanning the gap. The CDR3 contains 12 residues. The CDR3 region is CASSYTKNEQYF. CDR3 DNA sequence: TGTGCCAGCAGCTACACTAAGAACGAGCAGTACTTC.

This rearrangement joins TRBV5-1 to TRBJ2-1; tentatively, D is TRBD1 (5 bases). Trimming took off 2 bases at V and 7 bases at J, with 19 bases between the two ends. The V gene's germline CDR1 is SGHRS and CDR2 YFSETQ. The CDR3 length is 16 residues. CDR3 nucleotides: TGCGCCAGCAGCTTAGGGATAGTGAACTCAGGGAATGAGCAGTTCTTC. The encoded protein is CASSLGIVNSGNEQFF. The full variable domain, completed using reference TRBV5-1 and TRBJ2-1, is KAGVTQTPRYLIKTRGQQVTLSCSPISGHRSVSWYQQTPGQGLQFLFEYFSETQRNKGNFPGRFSGRQFSNSRSEMNVSTLELGDSALYLCASSLGIVNSGNEQFFGPGTRLTVL.

The chain employs TRBV21-1 and TRBJ2-1; the DNA was not compared with TRBD2, the D call given in the table. TRBV21-1 constitutes a pseudogene. The length of the CDR3 is 17 residues. CDR3 DNA: TGTGCCAGCAGCAAAAGGGGCCCTACGGGGGGTTACGCTGAGCAGTTCTTC. Translation: CASSKRGPTGGYAEQFF.

V gene TRBV11-2 combines with J gene TRBJ2-7; D perhaps matches TRBD1 (6 bases). Germline CDR1 SGHAT, CDR2 FQNNGV. With 5 bases removed from V and 3 bases from J, the gap between germline ends came to 17 bases. This CDR3 is 15 amino acids long. The CDR3 DNA reads as TGTGCCAGCAGCCAGGGGCAGCCGGCCGTCTACGAGCAGTACTTC. It codes for CASSQGQPAVYEQYF.

The chain joins TRBV5-4 to TRBJ1-2; the D is unclear. Germline CDR1 and CDR2: SGHNT and YYREEE (reference sequence). The V end was cut by 4 bases, the J end by 8 bases, with 9 bases between. CDR3 size: 11 residues. The CDR3 loop reads CASSRRGGYTF. CDR3 coding DNA: TGTGCCAGCAGCCGACGAGGGGGCTACACCTTC.

The chain combines TRBV24-1 with TRBJ2-7, with D hard to call. The CDR3 is 13 amino acids. The V gene lost 4 bases and the J gene lost 4 bases, with 10 bases spanning the gap. Germline values: CDR1 KGHDR, CDR2 SFDVKD. The CDR3 nucleotides are TGTGCCACCAGTGAATTCCCTTTTTACGAGCAGTACTTC. This translates into CATSEFPFYEQYF.

The chain combines TRBV18 with TRBJ2-1; 9 positions agree with TRBD2. V lost 6 bases, J lost 7 bases, and 7 bases stayed unmatched. This CDR3 has 14 amino acids. The germline V gene encodes CDR1 KGHSH and CDR2 LQKENI. The CDR3 region is CASSPGTSRNEQFF. The DNA for the CDR3 is TGTGCCAGCTCTCCCGGGACTAGCAGAAATGAGCAGTTCTTC.

This chain connects TRBV19 to TRBJ2-2, with 8 bases lining up with TRBD1. Germline trimming cut 6 bases from V and 5 bases from J; bases unmatched to any gene: 5. The CDR3 covers 14 residues. CDR1 LNHDA and CDR2 SQIVND come from the germline V gene (reference sequence). The CDR3 sequence is CASRRDRGTGELFF. The CDR3, as DNA: TGTGCCAGTAGGAGAGACAGGGGTACCGGGGAGCTGTTTTTT. The full variable domain, its missing parts supplied by reference TRBV19 and TRBJ2-2, is DGGITQSPKYLFRKEGQNVTLSCEQNLNHDAMYWYRQDPGQGLRLIYYSQIVNDFQKGDIAEGYSVSREKKESFPLTVTSAQKNPTAFYLCASRRDRGTGELFFGEGSRLTVL.

The rearrangement links TRBV9 to TRBJ2-7; TRBD2 agrees at 7 bases. This CDR3 spans 15 amino acids. Germline CDR1 and CDR2: SGDLS and YYNGEE. V gave up 0 bases and J gave up 4 bases; unmatched junction bases: 7. The CDR3 region is CASSVVAGAGYEQYF. The CDR3 DNA follows: TGTGCCAGCAGCGTAGTGGCGGGAGCTGGTTACGAGCAGTACTTC.

The chain has TRBV10-1 and TRBJ2-5; 7 nucleotides agree with TRBD2. CDR1 is WNHNN, CDR2 SYGVQD, per germline (reference sequence). V lost 3 bases, J lost 9 bases, and 7 bases stayed unmatched. The CDR3 totals 13 residues. In nucleotides, the CDR3 is TGCGCCAGCAGTGAATCGGGGAGGGAGGCCCAGTACTTC. Translation gives CASSESGREAQYF.

V usage is TRBV5-5 and J usage is TRBJ1-4; no clear D gene. The CDR3 has 13 residues. Per the germline V gene, CDR1 is SGHKS and CDR2 is YYEKEE (reference sequence). Trimming removed 1 base at V and 4 bases at J, with 5 bases between. The CDR3 bases are TGTGCCAGCAGCTTGAATCATAATGAAAAACTGTTTTTT. This encodes CASSLNHNEKLFF.

The chain couples TRBV30 to TRBJ2-2; the D gene is possibly TRBD2 (5 bases). Germline CDR1 GTSNPN, CDR2 SVGIG (reference sequence). Between the trimmed V and J ends, which lost 4 bases and 4 bases, there was a span of 22 bases. This CDR3 is built from 17 residues. CDR3 sequence reads: CAWMGFLGEGVTGELFF. The CDR3 bases are TGTGCCTGGATGGGTTTTTTGGGAGAGGGTGTCACCGGGGAGCTGTTTTTT.

In DNA form, the CDR3 reads TGTGCCAGCTGGCCGGGAGGGCGGGAGACCCAGTACTTC. It translates to CASWPGGRETQYF. The chain links TRBV7-2 to TRBJ2-5; 8 nucleotides match TRBD2. The CDR3 is 13 residues long. Germline V gives CDR1 SGHTA, CDR2 FQGNSA. Trimming cost V 8 bases and J 5 bases; bases outside gene matches: 7.

The V call is TRBV6-5, the J call TRBJ1-6, with D maybe TRBD1 (5 bases). Per the germline V gene, CDR1 is MNHEY and CDR2 is SVGAGI. This CDR3 has 14 residues. V was pared by 8 bases and J by 7 bases, with 15 bases between. In DNA form, the CDR3 reads TGTGCCAGCGGGGCAGGGCGTGGGAATTCACCCCTCCACTTT. This encodes CASGAGRGNSPLHF.

The chain joins TRBV19 to TRBJ1-3; D not resolved. This CDR3 spans 13 amino acids. Germline assignment: CDR1 LNHDA and CDR2 SQIVND (reference sequence). V was clipped by 7 bases and J by 0 bases, with 7 bases between them. The CDR3: CASTVSSGNTIYF. As DNA, the CDR3 is TGTGCCAGTACGGTCTCCTCTGGAAACACCATATATTTT.

This chain joins TRBV30 and TRBJ2-1, with unresolved D. The germline V and J ends were trimmed by 3 bases and 0 bases, with 9 bases remaining between them. Germline CDR1 is GTSNPN and CDR2 is SVGIG (reference sequence). This CDR3 has 14 residues. CDR3 protein: CAWRGVISYNEQFF. The CDR3 region has the DNA TGTGCCTGGAGGGGCGTGATCTCCTACAATGAGCAGTTCTTC.

This clone was observed once. J is TRBJ1-2 and V is TRBV18, with D perhaps TRBD1 (6 bases). The CDR3 sequence is 16 residues long. Germline values: CDR1 KGHSH, CDR2 LQKENI. Trimming pared 3 bases from V and 7 bases from J, leaving 21 bases between. The CDR3 loop reads CASSPPSREGGGGYTF. In nucleotides, the CDR3 is TGTGCCAGCTCACCCCCCTCGAGGGAGGGGGGGGGTGGCTACACCTTC.

This chain connects TRBV5-6 to TRBJ1-2, with no clear D. Between the trimmed V and J ends, which lost 4 bases and 8 bases, there was a span of 9 bases. In germline, CDR1 is SGHDT, CDR2 YYEEEE. This CDR3 has 11 residues. In DNA form, the CDR3 reads TGTGCCAGCAGCAGGCCGGGAGGCTACACCTTC. As protein: CASSRPGGYTF.

The gene calls are TRBV6-5 and TRBJ2-2; D remains unclear. Germline assignment: CDR1 MNHEY and CDR2 SVGAGI. The CDR3 covers 13 residues. V lost 7 bases to trimming and J lost 1 base, with 7 bases between them. The chain's CDR3 is CASIERNTGELFF. The CDR3 DNA reads as TGTGCCAGCATAGAGCGGAACACCGGGGAGCTGTTTTTT.

The chain links TRBV29-1 to TRBJ2-7, with a tentative D call TRBD1 (5 bases). V was pared by 4 bases and J by 2 bases, with 12 bases between. This CDR3 region has 13 residues. Germline CDR1 SQVTM, CDR2 ANQGSEA. The CDR3 DNA sequence: TGCAGCGTTGGAGTGGACACACCCTACGAGCAGTACTTC. It encodes CSVGVDTPYEQYF.

The chain uses TRBV7-9 and TRBJ2-3, with 7 bases that match TRBD2. With 5 bases clipped from V and 7 bases from J, the junction kept 3 bases outside the gene matches. The CDR3 has 12 residues. Germline values: CDR1 SEHNR, CDR2 FQNEAQ (reference sequence). In DNA, the CDR3 is TGTGCCAGCAGCCCCAGCGGGAATACGCAGTATTTT. Translating it yields CASSPSGNTQYF.

The gene calls are TRBV30 and TRBJ1-3; D is undetermined. Germline CDR1 and CDR2: GTSNPN and SVGIG (reference sequence). Trimming took 5 bases from V and 0 from J, leaving 8 bases between them. The CDR3 sequence is 13 residues long. The CDR3 loop is CAWSMSSGNTIYF. The CDR3 coding sequence is TGTGCCTGGTCCATGAGCTCTGGAAACACCATATATTTT.

The sample holds one count of this clone. The V gene is TRBV18, the J gene TRBJ1-1; 7 bases are shared with TRBD1. Germline V gene data show CDR1 as KGHSH and CDR2 as LQKENI. Trimming at V came to 4 bases and at J to 0 bases, leaving 2 bases not matched to a gene. The CDR3 runs to 14 residues. The DNA for the CDR3 is TGTGCCAGCTCACAGACAGGGATGAACACTGAAGCTTTCTTT. Protein: CASSQTGMNTEAFF.

The chain is built from TRBV3-1 (or the pseudogene TRBV3-2) and TRBJ1-2; tentatively, D is TRBD1 (6 bases). Looked up from germline, CDR1 is LGHDT and CDR2 is YNNKEL (reference sequence). V gave up 1 base and J gave up 0 bases, with 6 bases separating them. This CDR3 contains 14 residues. The CDR3 nucleotides are TGTGCCAGCAGCCAAGCAGGGGCTAACTATGGCTACACCTTC. Residues: CASSQAGANYGYTF.

This chain joins TRBV30 and TRBJ1-2, with no clear D. V was clipped by 3 bases and J by 2 bases, with 13 bases between them. This CDR3 spans 14 amino acids. CDR1 and CDR2 (germline): GTSNPN, SVGIG (reference sequence). The CDR3 spells CAWRESGANYGYTF. CDR3 DNA: TGTGCCTGGAGAGAATCAGGCGCCAACTATGGCTACACCTTC.